The sequence of this T cell receptor (beta chain) was determined in a study of blood T cell repertoires in COVID-19. Study as a whole: Sites across the United States, Italy and Spain contributed samples from acute and convalescent COVID-19.

Authors' processing steps: Nucleated cell number was recorded as an estimate derived from reference gene primer amplification. Sequenced by immunoSEQ multiplex PCR; TCRdb stores in-frame clones only, minus some. V and J calls and clone size are copied from that table; D and trimming were computed from the DNA. Among 80,000 to 95,000 clones listed, approximately 87% were seen once. The CDR3 has 12 amino acids. In germline, CDR1 is SGHAT, CDR2 FQNNGV. V lost 2 bases to trimming and J lost 6 bases, with 4 bases between them. This clonotype was obtained from a woman between 65 and 79 years old with acute or convalescent COVID-19. The chain joins TRBV11-2 to TRBJ2-2; no definite D call. The sample taken for sequencing was peripheral blood. The CDR3 is CASSLRAGELFF. In DNA, the CDR3 is TGTGCCAGCAGCTTACGAGCCGGGGAGCTGTTTTTT.